What follows are 27 T cell receptor beta chains derived from one specimen sequenced in a study of molecular identifiers for immune sequencing clone quantification. TCRdb reprocessed the PCR reads with MiXCR, giving one entry per CDR3 protein. The sample includes about 9,700 distinct CDR3 sequences, about a sixth of them seen just once. The sequenced material came from naive CD8+ T cells from blood, with Jurkat cell RNA spiked in. The subset was: FACS-sorted CD8+CD4-CCR7+CD45RA+ naive T cells. These TCRs come from a human donor in good health. Some libraries in this study had Jurkat cell RNA spiked in.

This clonotype was picked up a small number of times. Being one base from a much bigger clone, this may be a read error. This chain links TRBV24-1 with TRBJ1-5; D ambiguous. Trimming removed 5 bases from V and 2 bases from J, with 3 bases in between. Germline loops: CDR1 KGHDR, CDR2 SFDVKD. This CDR3 has 12 amino acids. This CDR3 reads CATSGRNQPQHF. As DNA, the CDR3 is TGTGCCACCAGTGGTCGCAATCAGCCCCAGCATTTT.

This chain joins TRBV2 and TRBJ2-7; D may be TRBD2 (5 bases). Germline lookup yields CDR1 SNHLY and CDR2 FYNNEI. Deletions cut 5 bases from V and 0 bases from J, with 17 bases between. This CDR3 is built from 16 residues. CDR3 nucleotide sequence: TGTGCCAGCAGTAACCTAGCCGCAAGCTCCTCCTACGAGCAGTACTTC. This sequence encodes CASSNLAASSSYEQYF.

By share, this clonotype ranks as medium-sized (0.01 to 0.1%). The gene calls are TRBV10-1 and TRBJ2-2, with D perhaps TRBD1 or TRBD2 (5 bases each). This CDR3 region has 14 residues. Germline values: CDR1 WNHNN, CDR2 SYGVQD (reference sequence). V lost 3 bases and J 6 bases, leaving 11 bases between the germline ends. In DNA, the CDR3 is TGCGCCAGCAGTGAATTAAGGGGAGCCGGGGAGCTGTTTTTT. Translation: CASSELRGAGELFF.

As regards this clonotype: A clone one base away is much larger, so this may be a read error. The CDR3 DNA follows: TGTGCCAGCAATTACTCGATCGATCAGCCCCAGCATTTT. Translated: CASNYSIDQPQHF. This chain joins TRBV6-5 and TRBJ1-5; no definite D call. CDR3 length: 13 amino acids. In germline, CDR1 is MNHEY, CDR2 SVGAGI.

This clonotype was recorded many times. This sequence joins TRBV5-1 and TRBJ2-7, with D perhaps matching TRBD1 or TRBD2 (5 bases each). The length of the CDR3 is 15 residues. V lost 4 bases, J lost 0 bases, and 14 bases lay in between. In germline, CDR1 is SGHRS, CDR2 YFSETQ. This CDR3 is CASSPIRDGSYEQYF. CDR3 in DNA: TGCGCCAGCAGCCCAATCCGGGACGGCTCCTACGAGCAGTACTTC.

By frequency in the sample, this clonotype is medium-sized. This chain joins TRBV7-9 and TRBJ2-7; 7 bases are a match to TRBD2. Germline assignment: CDR1 SEHNR and CDR2 FQNEAQ (reference sequence). After removal of 4 bases from V and 2 bases from J, the junction contained 11 bases not matched to a gene. The CDR3 has 16 residues. For the CDR3, the DNA is TGTGCCAGCAGCTCACCGGCGGCGGGAGCAACCTACGAGCAGTACTTC. This codes for CASSSPAAGATYEQYF.

As regards this clonotype: One end of the junction does not line up with germline, which may come from a read error. V usage is TRBV5-6 and J usage is TRBJ2-4; no definite D call. The germline V gene has CDR1 SGHDT and CDR2 YYEEEE. CDR3 length: 12 amino acids. The DNA for the CDR3 is TGTGCCAGCAGCAGATTCAAAGACATTCAGTACTTC. Its protein product is CASSRFKDIQYF.

This clonotype is classed as medium-sized. The CDR3 DNA sequence: TGTGCCAGCAGTGCAACTACCGGCGGGGGCTCCGAGCAGTACTTC. It codes for CASSATTGGGSEQYF. This sequence joins TRBV12-3 or TRBV12-4 and TRBJ2-7; possible D gene TRBD2, 7 bases. The V end lost 5 bases, the J end lost 6 bases, and 20 bases lay between the germline ends. CDR3 length: 15 amino acids.

By proportion, this clonotype is medium-sized. This sequence joins TRBV7-2 and TRBJ2-7; either TRBD1 or TRBD2 may fit D (5 bases each). This CDR3 has 16 residues. CDR1 SGHTA and CDR2 FQGNSA come from the germline V gene. Trimming took 4 bases from V and 1 from J, leaving 17 bases between them. CDR3 loop: CASSSRSPGPSYEQYF. The CDR3 DNA is TGTGCCAGCAGCTCCCGGAGCCCGGGACCTTCCTACGAGCAGTACTTC.

This clonotype is medium-sized. The chain joins TRBV7-2 to TRBJ2-3, with D unclear. Between the trimmed V and J ends, which lost 5 bases and 1 base, there was a span of 13 bases. The germline V gene has CDR1 SGHTA and CDR2 FQGNSA. This CDR3 is built from 15 residues. The CDR3 region is CASSPPTSGTDTQYF. As DNA, the CDR3 is TGTGCCAGCAGCCCCCCTACCTCGGGCACAGATACGCAGTATTTT.

In its sample, this clonotype is medium-sized. In nucleotides, the CDR3 is TGTGCCAGCCACCTGTCGGCCCAGTTTATGCATGGACAGTACCAAGAGACCCAGTACTTC. It is translated as CASHLSAQFMHGQYQETQYF. The chain combines TRBV28 with TRBJ2-5; perhaps TRBD1 as D (6 bases). V was clipped by 8 bases and J by 0 bases, with 31 bases between them. CDR3 length: 20 residues. Germline V gene data show CDR1 as MDHEN and CDR2 as SYDVKM. Combining the CDR3 with reference TRBV28 and TRBJ2-5 gives the whole variable domain DVKVTQSSRYLVKRTGEKVFLECVQDMDHENMFWYRQDPGLGLRLIYFSYDVKMKEKGDIPEGYSVSREKKERFSLILESASTNQTSMYLCASHLSAQFMHGQYQETQYFGPGTRLLVL.

Concerning this clonotype: Being one base from a much bigger clone, this may be a read error. V and J are TRBV11-2 and TRBJ1-4; D might be TRBD1 (6 bases). The CDR3 sequence is 17 residues long. Per germline, CDR1 SGHAT and CDR2 FQNNGV. CDR3 sequence: CVSSLDPGAGANEKLFF. The DNA of the CDR3 is TGTGTCAGCAGCTTAGACCCTGGGGCAGGGGCTAATGAAAAACTGTTTTTT.

On this clonotype itself: It may be a read error: a sequence one base away is much more abundant. The rearrangement joins TRBV6-6 to TRBJ2-7; the D call may be TRBD1 or TRBD2 (5 bases each). Germline lookup yields CDR1 MNHNY and CDR2 SVGAGI (reference sequence). V was trimmed by 0 bases and J by 9 bases, leaving 15 bases between them. The CDR3 sequence is 14 residues long. The CDR3 protein is CASSYSGGEDVQYF. CDR3 nucleotides: TGTGCCAGCAGTTACTCTGGGGGTGAGGACGTGCAGTACTTC.

This clonotype occurred many times. This sequence joins TRBV4-1 and TRBJ2-3; D perhaps matches TRBD2 (5 bases). The CDR3 length is 16 residues. Germline lookup yields CDR1 MGHRA and CDR2 YSYEKL. V lost 4 bases and J lost 4, with 18 bases in between. CDR3 loop: CASSPKALVIPDTQYF. The CDR3 region has the DNA TGCGCCAGCAGCCCCAAGGCACTAGTGATCCCAGATACGCAGTATTTT.

The chain uses TRBV19 and TRBJ2-7, with 7 bases that match TRBD1. This CDR3 region has 15 residues. Germline V gene data show CDR1 as LNHDA and CDR2 as SQIVND (reference sequence). V lost 4 bases and J lost 3; bases outside the gene matches: 9. The CDR3 reads CASSTPVGGFYEQYF. The CDR3 region has the DNA TGTGCCAGTAGTACCCCGGTAGGGGGCTTCTACGAGCAGTACTTC. The whole variable domain, filled in from reference TRBV19 and TRBJ2-7, reads DGGITQSPKYLFRKEGQNVTLSCEQNLNHDAMYWYRQDPGQGLRLIYYSQIVNDFQKGDIAEGYSVSREKKESFPLTVTSAQKNPTAFYLCASSTPVGGFYEQYFGPGTRLTVT.

As for this clonotype: This sequence may be a read error, since a much larger clone differs from it by one base. V usage is TRBV20-1 and J usage is TRBJ2-7; D assignment may be TRBD1 or TRBD2 (6 bases each). V was pared by 7 bases and J by 6 bases, with 16 bases between. Per the germline V gene, CDR1 is DFQATT and CDR2 is SNEGSKA (reference sequence). This CDR3 contains 12 residues. The CDR3, as DNA: TGCAGTGTACGAGGGGGGACAAGCGAGCAGTACTTC. Translating it yields CSVRGGTSEQYF.

The chain employs TRBV7-9 and TRBJ2-5; weak D call: TRBD2 (5 bases). Germline CDR1 reads SEHNR; CDR2 reads FQNEAQ (reference sequence). The CDR3 consists of 15 residues. The V gene lost 5 bases and the J gene lost 4 bases, with 17 bases spanning the gap. CDR3 sequence (DNA): TGTGCCAGCAGCGCGGCGACCTCTAGCCCAGAGACCCAGTACTTC. As protein: CASSAATSSPETQYF. The variable domain in full, completed from reference TRBV7-9 and TRBJ2-5, reads DTGVSQNPRHKITKRGQNVTFRCDPISEHNRLYWYRQTLGQGPEFLTYFQNEAQLEKSRLLSDRFSAERPKGSFSTLEIQRTEQGDSAMYLCASSAATSSPETQYFGPGTRLLVL.

About this clonotype: Sequence at one end of the junction differs from germline and may be a read error. J is TRBJ2-1 and V is TRBV11-2; perhaps TRBD2 as D (5 bases). The CDR3 has 14 amino acids. Germline V gene data show CDR1 as SGHAT and CDR2 as FQNNGV. The CDR3 DNA reads as TGTGCCAGCAGCTCAGATGGATCGGGGATCCTGCTTGCGTTC. Amino acids: CASSSDGSGILLAF. The whole variable domain, filled in from reference TRBV11-2 and TRBJ2-1, reads EAGVAQSPRYKIIEKRQSVAFWCNPISGHATLYWYQQILGQGPKLLIQFQNNGVVDDSQLPKDRFSAERLKGVDSTLKIQPAKLEDSAVYLCASSSDGSGILLAFGPGTRLTVL.

This clonotype was counted at least ten times. This sequence joins TRBV12-3 or TRBV12-4 and TRBJ2-5; TRBD1 is a possible D gene (5 bases). CDR3 length equals 13 residues. Between the trimmed V and J ends, which lost 5 bases and 5 bases, there was a span of 12 bases. The CDR3 protein is CASSDQGFETQYF. CDR3 in DNA: TGTGCCAGCAGTGACCAGGGATTTGAGACCCAGTACTTC.

In its sample, this clonotype was seen a few times. V is TRBV4-1 and J is TRBJ1-5, with D unclear. V lost 4 bases and J lost 0, with 7 bases in between. The germline V gene has CDR1 MGHRA and CDR2 YSYEKL. The CDR3 is made up of 14 amino acids. The CDR3 DNA reads as TGCGCCAGCAGCCCCACCGGTAGCAATCAGCCCCAGCATTTT. This translates into CASSPTGSNQPQHF.

The J gene is TRBJ2-7, the V gene TRBV20-1; 11 bases align to TRBD2. CDR1 is DFQATT, CDR2 SNEGSKA, per germline (reference sequence). The length of the CDR3 is 20 residues. Trimming removed 3 bases from V and 0 bases from J; junction bases left unmatched: 19. The CDR3 nucleotides are TGCAGTGCTAGTCTACCATTCCCCTCTACTAGCGGGGGTCACTCCTACGAGCAGTACTTC. It yields the protein CSASLPFPSTSGGHSYEQYF.

Judged by abundance, this clonotype is medium-sized. The gene calls are TRBV29-1 and TRBJ2-1; D remains unclear. CDR3 length equals 13 residues. Trimming removed 6 bases from V and 4 bases from J, with 13 bases in between. The V gene's germline CDR1 is SQVTM and CDR2 ANQGSEA. CDR3 bases: TGCAGCGTCCTCCTACTGGATTACAATGAGCAGTTCTTC. This gives the protein CSVLLLDYNEQFF.

This clonotype ranks as medium-sized. V and J are TRBV29-1 and TRBJ1-1, with a possible D match to TRBD1 (5 bases). CDR1 is SQVTM, CDR2 ANQGSEA, per germline. This CDR3 is built from 11 residues. The V end lost 4 bases, the J end lost 10 bases, and 13 bases lay between the germline ends. As DNA, the CDR3 is TGCAGCGTTGCCCTGCTAGGGGTAGCTTTCTTT. Protein product: CSVALLGVAFF.

The chain uses TRBV28 and TRBJ1-4, with 7 bases identical to TRBD1. The CDR3 runs 17 residues. Germline values: CDR1 MDHEN, CDR2 SYDVKM. Trimming at V came to 9 bases and at J to 3 bases, leaving 16 bases not matched to a gene. The CDR3 DNA is TGTGCCAGTAGGCTTCGGGGCAGGGGGATAGCTAATGAAAAACTGTTTTTT. Its protein is CASRLRGRGIANEKLFF.

This clonotype has more than one count but fewer than ten. The rearrangement links TRBV19 to TRBJ1-3, with D perhaps matching TRBD1 (5 bases). The CDR3 length is 15 residues. V gave up 6 bases and J gave up 2 bases, with 14 bases separating them. Germline V CDR1 and CDR2: LNHDA, SQIVND (reference sequence). The CDR3 region has the DNA TGTGCCAGTAGACCAGCAGGGTCGGCTGGAAACACCATATATTTT. Its protein product is CASRPAGSAGNTIYF.

A note on this clonotype: This may arise from a read error, as a much more abundant clone is one base away. The CDR3 spells CTWRPGGSEAFF. The CDR3 region has the DNA TGTACCTGGAGACCTGGGGGGAGTGAAGCTTTCTTT. This chain connects TRBV30 to TRBJ1-1, with TRBD1 as a possible D gene (5 bases). CDR3 size: 12 residues. CDR1 is GTSNPN and CDR2 is SVGIG in the germline V gene (reference sequence).

This clonotype appeared a few times. The V call is TRBV4-3, the J call TRBJ2-7; tentative D call: TRBD1 (5 bases). Germline V gives CDR1 LGHNA, CDR2 YSLEER. The CDR3 totals 14 residues. With 0 bases removed from V and 4 bases from J, the gap between germline ends came to 10 bases. In DNA, the CDR3 is TGCGCCAGCAGCCAAGATAGTAGGGGTTACGAGCAGTACTTC. Residues: CASSQDSRGYEQYF.